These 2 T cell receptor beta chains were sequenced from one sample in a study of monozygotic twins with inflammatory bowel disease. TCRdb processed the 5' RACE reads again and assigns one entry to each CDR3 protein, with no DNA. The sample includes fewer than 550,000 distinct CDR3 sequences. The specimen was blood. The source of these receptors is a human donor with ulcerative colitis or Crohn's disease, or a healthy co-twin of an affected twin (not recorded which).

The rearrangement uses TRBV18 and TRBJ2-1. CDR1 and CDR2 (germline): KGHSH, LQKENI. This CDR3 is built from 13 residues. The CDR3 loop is CASSPPMEPEQFF.

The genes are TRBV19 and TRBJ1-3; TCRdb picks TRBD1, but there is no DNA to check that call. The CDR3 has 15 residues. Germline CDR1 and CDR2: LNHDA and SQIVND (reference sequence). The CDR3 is CASSPDRSAGNTIYF. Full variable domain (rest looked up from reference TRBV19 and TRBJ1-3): DGGITQSPKYLFRKEGQNVTLSCEQNLNHDAMYWYRQDPGQGLRLIYYSQIVNDFQKGDIAEGYSVSREKKESFPLTVTSAQKNPTAFYLCASSPDRSAGNTIYFGEGSWLTVV.